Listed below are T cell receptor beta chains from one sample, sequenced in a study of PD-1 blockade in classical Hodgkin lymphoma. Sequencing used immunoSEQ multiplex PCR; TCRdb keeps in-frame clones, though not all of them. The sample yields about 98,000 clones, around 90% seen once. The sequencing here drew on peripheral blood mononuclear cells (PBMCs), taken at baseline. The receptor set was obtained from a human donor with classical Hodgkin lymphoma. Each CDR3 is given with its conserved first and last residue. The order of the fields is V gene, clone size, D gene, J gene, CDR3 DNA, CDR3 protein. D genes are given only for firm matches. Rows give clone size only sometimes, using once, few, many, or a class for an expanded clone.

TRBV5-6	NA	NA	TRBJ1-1	TGTGCCAGCAGCTTGGGTGGGCCCCGGGACACTGAAGCTTTCTTT	CASSLGGPRDTEAFF
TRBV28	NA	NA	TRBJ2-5	TGTGCCAGCAGACTTCAAGAGACCCAGTACTTC	CASRLQETQYF
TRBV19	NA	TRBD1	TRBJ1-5	TGTGCCAGTAGCGGCCCAGGGCAGGGGGATTTTGGTAATCAGCCCCAGCATTTT	CASSGPGQGDFGNQPQHF
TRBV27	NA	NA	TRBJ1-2	TGTGCCAGCAGTTTAACGGGGGCTGGCTACACCTTC	CASSLTGAGYTF
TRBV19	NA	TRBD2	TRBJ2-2	TGTGCCAGTAGATTCCAACGGGGCGGGAGGGCCCGAACCGGGGAGCTGTTTTTT	CASRFQRGGRARTGELFF
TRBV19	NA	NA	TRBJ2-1	TGTGCCAGTACTAAGGGGGGAGGGAGCTACAATGAGCAGTTCTTC	CASTKGGGSYNEQFF
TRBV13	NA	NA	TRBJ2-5	TGTGCCAGCAGCTCGATACAGATCCAAGAGACCCAGTACTTC	CASSSIQIQETQYF
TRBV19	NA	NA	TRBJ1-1	TGTGCCAGTTCAATCGTTCAGTTCGACACTGAAGCTTTCTTT	CASSIVQFDTEAFF
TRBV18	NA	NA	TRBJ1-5	TGTGCCAGCTCACAAGACAGCGGTCAGCCCCAGCATTTT	CASSQDSGQPQHF
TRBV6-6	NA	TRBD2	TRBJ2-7	TGTGCCATATCGATAGCGGGAGGGCCCTACGAGCAGTACTTC	CAISIAGGPYEQYF
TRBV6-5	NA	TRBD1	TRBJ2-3	TGTGCCAGCAGTTTATCCGACAGGGGTACAGATACGCAGTATTTT	CASSLSDRGTDTQYF
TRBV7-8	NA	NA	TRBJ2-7	TGTGCCAGCAGTAACCGGGACCCAAGAACGAGGGAGCAGTACTTC	CASSNRDPRTREQYF
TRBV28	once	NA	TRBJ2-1	TGTGCCAGCAGTTTATACAGGGACTACAATGAGCAGTTCTTC	CASSLYRDYNEQFF
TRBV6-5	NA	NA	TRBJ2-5	TGTGCCAGCAGTTCCCCCACGGGAGTCCAAGAGACCCAGTACTTC	CASSSPTGVQETQYF
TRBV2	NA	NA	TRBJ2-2	TGTGCCAGCAGTTGGGACCGGATCACCGGGGAGCTGTTTTTT	CASSWDRITGELFF
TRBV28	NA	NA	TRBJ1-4	TGTGCCAGCAGCCCCCCCCACAGGTCTAGGACTAATGAAAAACTGTTTTTT	CASSPPHRSRTNEKLFF
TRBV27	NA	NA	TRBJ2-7	TGTGCCAGCAAACCGACCAGCTACGAGCAGTACTTC	CASKPTSYEQYF
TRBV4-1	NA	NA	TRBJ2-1	TGCGCCAGCAGCCAACATGAGAAGGGATACAATGAGCAGTTCTTC	CASSQHEKGYNEQFF
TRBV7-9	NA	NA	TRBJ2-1	TGTGCCAGCTCCCCCTCAGGTTTGTATGAGCAGTTCTTC	CASSPSGLYEQFF
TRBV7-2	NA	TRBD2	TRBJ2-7	TGTGCCAGCAGCTTACTTCCTAGCGGGAGGGCCAACGGGGAGCAGTACTTC	CASSLLPSGRANGEQYF
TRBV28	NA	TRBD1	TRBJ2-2	TGTGCCAGCAGTTTAGCTCGGACAGGGCGAAGGACCGGGGAGCTGTTTTTT	CASSLARTGRRTGELFF
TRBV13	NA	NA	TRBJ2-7	TGTGCCAGCAGCTTAGGTAGGAAGGTTCCTGTCCCCTACGAGCAGTACTTC	CASSLGRKVPVPYEQYF
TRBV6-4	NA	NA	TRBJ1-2	TGTGCCAGCAGTGACTCTGGGGGCGTAGGGATCTATGGCTACACCTTC	CASSDSGGVGIYGYTF
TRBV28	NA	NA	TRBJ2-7	TGTGCCAGCTTTTCGGGCTACGAGCAGTACTTC	CASFSGYEQYF
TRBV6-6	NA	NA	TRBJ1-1	TGTGCCAGCAGTTACTCTAGCATGAACACTGAAGCTTTCTTT	CASSYSSMNTEAFF
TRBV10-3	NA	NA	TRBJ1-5	TGTGCCATCAGTGCAGGAGTCAATCAGCCCCAGCATTTT	CAISAGVNQPQHF
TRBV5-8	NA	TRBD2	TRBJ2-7	TGTGCCAGCAGCTTTAGGACTAGCAGTAGGTACGAGCAGTACTTC	CASSFRTSSRYEQYF
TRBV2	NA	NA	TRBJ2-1	TGTGCCACCCAGACTAGAGGCTCCTACAATGAGCAGTTCTTC	CATQTRGSYNEQFF
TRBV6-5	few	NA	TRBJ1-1	TGTGCCAGCAGTGACACAGGGAACACTGAAGCTTTCTTT	CASSDTGNTEAFF
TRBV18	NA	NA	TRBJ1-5	TGTGCCAGCTCACCAAGTCTGGATCCTAGCAATCAGCCCCAGCATTTT	CASSPSLDPSNQPQHF
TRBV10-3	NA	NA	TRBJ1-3	TGTGCCATCATGGGGGGCTCTGGAAACACCATATATTTT	CAIMGGSGNTIYF
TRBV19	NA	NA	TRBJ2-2	TGTGCCAGTAGTATGCAGGGAGTCGCCGGGGAGCTGTTTTTT	CASSMQGVAGELFF
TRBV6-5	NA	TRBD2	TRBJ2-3	TGTGCCAGCAGTTACTGGGACGGGAGGACAGATACGCAGTATTTT	CASSYWDGRTDTQYF
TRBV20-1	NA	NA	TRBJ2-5	TGCAGTGCTGAGCGGGAGACCCAGTACTTC	CSAERETQYF
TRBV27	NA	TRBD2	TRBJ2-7	TGTGCCAGCATCGGGGCGGGACTAGCGGGCCACGAGCAGTACTTC	CASIGAGLAGHEQYF
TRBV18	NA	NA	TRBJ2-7	TGTGCCAGCCATTCCTTACCCACCCGGCCCTACGAGCAGTACTTC	CASHSLPTRPYEQYF
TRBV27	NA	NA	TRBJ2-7	TGTGCCAGCAGTTTATTGGGTACCTCCTACGAGCAGTACTTC	CASSLLGTSYEQYF
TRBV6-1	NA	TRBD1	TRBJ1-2	TGTGCCAGTAGGACAGGGGGCCAATTCTATGGCTACACCTTC	CASRTGGQFYGYTF
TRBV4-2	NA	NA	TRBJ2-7	TGTGCCAGCAGCCAAGAGTGGCAGGACAGAGCCTACGAGCAGTACTTC	CASSQEWQDRAYEQYF
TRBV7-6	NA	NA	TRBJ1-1	TGTGCCAGCAGCCAGTGGGGGAACACTGAAGCTTTCTTT	CASSQWGNTEAFF
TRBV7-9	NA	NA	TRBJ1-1	TGTGCCAGCAGACCCCAGGGATTCGGCACTGAAGCTTTCTTT	CASRPQGFGTEAFF
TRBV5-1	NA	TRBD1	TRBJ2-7	TGCGCCAGCGCAAACCCGGGACAGGGCGCCTACTACGAGCAGTACTTC	CASANPGQGAYYEQYF
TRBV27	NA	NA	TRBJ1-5	TGTGCCAGCAGTTTGAATGGCCTCGGGAATCAGCCCCAGCATTTT	CASSLNGLGNQPQHF
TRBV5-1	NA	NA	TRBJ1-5	TGCGCCAGCAGCTTGGGCGGGACGGCAAATCAGCCCCAGCATTTT	CASSLGGTANQPQHF
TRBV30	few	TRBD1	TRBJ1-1	TGTGCCTGGAGGGACAGGGTAGGGACTGAAGCTTTCTTT	CAWRDRVGTEAFF
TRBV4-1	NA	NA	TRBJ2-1	TGCGCCAGCAGCCAAGCCTCCAATGAGCAGTTCTTC	CASSQASNEQFF
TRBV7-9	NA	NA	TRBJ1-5	TGTGCCAGCAGCTCTGGGCTCCCAGGGGACGGCCAGCCCCAGCATTTT	CASSSGLPGDGQPQHF
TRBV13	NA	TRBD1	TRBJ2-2	TGTGCCAGCAGCCGCAACCGACAGGGGGTGGACACCGGGGAGCTGTTTTTT	CASSRNRQGVDTGELFF
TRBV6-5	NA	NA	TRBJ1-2	TGTGCCAGCAGGGGGGCAGGCCCTTATGGCTACACCTTC	CASRGAGPYGYTF
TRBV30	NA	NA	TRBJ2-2	TGTGCCTGCAGGGATGGGACCTGGGACGGGGAGCTGTTTTTT	CACRDGTWDGELFF
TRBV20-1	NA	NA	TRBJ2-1	TGCAGTGCTTCCCGGGTGGATGAGCAGTTCTTC	CSASRVDEQFF
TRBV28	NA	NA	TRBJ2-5	TGTGCCAGCAGTCCCCAAGAGACCCAGTACTTC	CASSPQETQYF
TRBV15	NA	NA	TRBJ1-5	TGTGCCACCACGACAGGATTTAATCAGCCCCAGCATTTT	CATTTGFNQPQHF
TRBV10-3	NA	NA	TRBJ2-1	TGTGCCATCAGTGAAGCAGGCGATGAGCAGTTCTTC	CAISEAGDEQFF
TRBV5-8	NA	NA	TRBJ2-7	TGTGCCAGCAGCCCGGGGGAGGAGGAGACAGGGTTCAACGAGCAGTACTTC	CASSPGEEETGFNEQYF
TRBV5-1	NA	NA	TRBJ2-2	TGCGCCAGCAGCGGACCCGGGAGTACCGGGGAGCTGTTTTTT	CASSGPGSTGELFF
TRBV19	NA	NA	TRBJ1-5	TGTGCCAGTACCACTCGGGTAGATGATCAGCCCCAGCATTTT	CASTTRVDDQPQHF
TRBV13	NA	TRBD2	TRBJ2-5	TGTGCCAGCAGACCCCGGGGGGGGCAAGAGACCCAGTACTTC	CASRPRGGQETQYF
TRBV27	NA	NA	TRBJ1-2	TGTGCCAGCGCCTTTCTTCGGCCCGGATATGGCTACACCTTC	CASAFLRPGYGYTF
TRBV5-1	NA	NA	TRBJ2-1	TGCGCCAGCAGCTTGACAAGAGACTTCGACAATGAGCAGTTCTTC	CASSLTRDFDNEQFF